Presented here are 30 T cell receptor beta chains from one specimen sequenced in a study of untreated major depressive disorder. The assay was immunoSEQ multiplex PCR, and TCRdb's table has in-frame clones only and misses some. The sample contains 20,000 to 25,000 clones, about 87% of which appear only once. Sample: CD4+ T cells from PBMCs. The receptors originated from a woman aged 25 to 39 in good health.

The V call is TRBV5-1, the J call TRBJ2-5, with D perhaps given as TRBD1 or TRBD2 (5 bases each). V lost 2 bases and J lost 5, with 19 bases in between. Germline V gene data show CDR1 as SGHRS and CDR2 as YFSETQ. This CDR3 region has 16 residues. The CDR3 loop is CASSFSPTGAMETQYF. CDR3 DNA sequence: TGCGCCAGCAGCTTTTCTCCGACCGGGGCGATGGAGACCCAGTACTTC.

This chain links TRBV20-1 with TRBJ2-7, with D hard to call. Per germline, CDR1 DFQATT and CDR2 SNEGSKA (reference sequence). V lost 3 bases and J 3 bases, leaving 6 bases between the germline ends. This CDR3 has 11 residues. The CDR3 nucleotides are TGCAGTGCTAGGGGTCACTACGAGCAGTACTTC. It encodes CSARGHYEQYF.

The chain has TRBV7-2 and TRBJ1-6; possible D gene TRBD1, 5 bases. Germline V gives CDR1 SGHTA, CDR2 FQGNSA. V shed 2 bases and J shed 7 bases, with 15 bases lying between them. This CDR3 contains 16 residues. The CDR3: CASSLYHPGVNSPLHF. In DNA, the CDR3 is TGTGCCAGCAGCTTATACCATCCGGGGGTGAATTCACCCCTCCACTTT.

In this sample, this clone turned up once. The genes are TRBV5-4 and TRBJ2-1, with 7 bases aligning to TRBD1. Germline V gene lookup returns CDR1 SGHNT and CDR2 YYREEE (reference sequence). This CDR3 has 16 amino acids. Trimming cost V 4 bases and J 4 bases; bases outside gene matches: 11. CDR3 bases: TGTGCCAGCAGCCCTCGAGAGGGGGCGTTGTACAATGAGCAGTTCTTC. Its protein product is CASSPREGALYNEQFF.

The count of this clone is one. The CDR3 nucleotides read TGTGCCACCCTCCGGGACATGGACACAGATACGCAGTATTTT. Translating gives CATLRDMDTDTQYF. V usage is TRBV2 and J usage is TRBJ2-3, with D perhaps matching TRBD1 (6 bases). Germline V CDR1 and CDR2: SNHLY, FYNNEI. The V and J ends lost 10 bases and 2 bases respectively, with 16 bases between them. This CDR3 has 14 residues.

For the CDR3, the DNA is TGTGCCAGCAGCTTAGTGGCAGGAGTCAGGGACTACGAGCAGTACTTC. This codes for CASSLVAGVRDYEQYF. The chain employs TRBV11-2 and TRBJ2-7; TRBD1 is a possible D gene (5 bases). Trimming pared 1 base from V and 3 bases from J, leaving 16 bases between. The CDR3 extends over 16 amino acids. Germline CDR1 SGHAT, CDR2 FQNNGV.

The V gene is TRBV7-2, the J gene TRBJ1-6, with TRBD1 matching 7 bases. The CDR3 is made up of 15 amino acids. The V segment lost 5 bases and the J segment 8 bases; nucleotides outside the gene matches: 9. The germline gives CDR1 SGHTA, CDR2 FQGNSA. The CDR3 region is CASSLQGVKDSPLHF. CDR3 nucleotides: TGTGCCAGCAGCCTCCAGGGGGTGAAGGATTCACCCCTCCACTTT.

The J gene is TRBJ1-4, the V gene TRBV18; weak D call: TRBD1 (5 bases). The V end was cut by 4 bases, the J end by 0 bases, with 9 bases between. From germline, CDR1 is KGHSH and CDR2 LQKENI. The CDR3 covers 15 residues. CDR3 region: CASSRSTATNEKLFF. In DNA, the CDR3 is TGTGCCAGCTCACGCTCGACAGCAACTAATGAAAAACTGTTTTTT.

This clone was seen a few times. This chain links TRBV7-7 with TRBJ2-1; D possibly uses TRBD1 or TRBD2 (5 bases each). Per the germline V gene, CDR1 is SSHAT and CDR2 is FNYEAQ (reference sequence). The CDR3 consists of 15 residues. V shed 5 bases and J shed 7 bases, with 18 bases lying between them. The CDR3 is CASSHSVGERNEQFF. The CDR3 DNA is TGTGCCAGCAGCCACTCGGTGGGGGAACGAAATGAGCAGTTCTTC.

The CDR3, as DNA: TGTGCCTGGAGTGAAGGACAGATCTACGAGCAGTACTTC. Its translation: CAWSEGQIYEQYF. V is TRBV30 and J is TRBJ2-7, with D perhaps matching TRBD1 (6 bases). Germline V gene sequence: CDR1 GTSNPN, CDR2 SVGIG (reference sequence). V was pared by 1 base and J by 3 bases, with 10 bases between. CDR3 length: 13 amino acids.

The chain links TRBV7-3 to TRBJ1-1, with D hard to call. This CDR3 has 14 residues. CDR1 is SGHTA, CDR2 FQGTGA, per germline. V lost 5 bases and J 3 bases, leaving 13 bases between the germline ends. The CDR3 loop is CASSPTAGDTEAFF. CDR3 DNA sequence: TGTGCCAGCAGCCCGACCGCCGGCGACACTGAAGCTTTCTTT.

The V gene is TRBV5-4, the J gene TRBJ1-2; no clear D gene. The CDR3 is 15 residues long. Trimming removed 1 base from V and 0 bases from J, with 10 bases in between. CDR1 and CDR2 from the germline V gene are SGHNT and YYREEE (reference sequence). This chain's CDR3 is CASSLRRNPNYGYTF. CDR3 in DNA: TGTGCCAGCAGCTTGCGAAGGAACCCTAACTATGGCTACACCTTC.

This sequence joins TRBV27 and TRBJ1-2; D possibly corresponds to TRBD1 (6 bases). The germline CDR1 and CDR2 sequences are MNHEY and SMNVEV (reference sequence). The CDR3 runs to 14 residues. Trimming took 0 bases from V and 7 from J, leaving 12 bases between them. The CDR3 region has the DNA TGTGCCAGCAGTTTATCGAACAGGGTAACTGGCTACACCTTC. It translates to CASSLSNRVTGYTF.

The rearrangement joins TRBV9 to TRBJ2-2; no reliable D call. Per the germline V gene, CDR1 is SGDLS and CDR2 is YYNGEE. The CDR3 sequence is 14 residues long. V gave up 0 bases and J gave up 6 bases, with 9 bases separating them. In DNA form, the CDR3 reads TGTGCCAGCAGCGTAGGAAGGGTTCCCGGGGAGCTGTTTTTT. Its translation is CASSVGRVPGELFF.

With regard to this clone: The same CDR3 arises from other DNA sequences in this sample as well. The chain links TRBV11-3 to TRBJ2-3, with D unclear. The CDR3 has 14 amino acids. The ends were cut back, 5 bases at V and 1 base at J, with 10 bases in the middle. In germline, CDR1 is SGHNT, CDR2 YENEEA. CDR3 sequence reads: CASSLGRGTDTQYF. The CDR3 DNA follows: TGTGCCAGCAGCCTGGGTCGGGGCACAGATACGCAGTATTTT.

The gene calls are TRBV5-6 and TRBJ1-1, with a tentative D call TRBD1 (5 bases). Trimming took 3 bases from V and 0 from J, leaving 12 bases between them. This CDR3 comprises 15 residues. CDR1 is SGHDT, CDR2 YYEEEE, per germline. CDR3 in DNA: TGTGCCAGCAGCTCGAAGGGACGGGTGAACACTGAAGCTTTCTTT. Protein sequence: CASSSKGRVNTEAFF. Combining the CDR3 with reference TRBV5-6 and TRBJ1-1 gives the whole variable domain DAGVTQSPTHLIKTRGQQVTLRCSPKSGHDTVSWYQQALGQGPQFIFQYYEEEERQRGNFPDRFSGHQFPNYSSELNVNALLLGDSALYLCASSSKGRVNTEAFFGQGTRLTVV.

This chain uses TRBV18 with TRBJ2-1; D remains unclear. The CDR3 is 15 amino acids. V lost 6 bases, J lost 3 bases, and 15 bases lay in between. Germline assignment: CDR1 KGHSH and CDR2 LQKENI. CDR3: CASSPVAGYYNEQFF. In DNA, the CDR3 is TGTGCCAGCTCCCCTGTCGCTGGGTACTACAATGAGCAGTTCTTC.

This clone was recorded a few times. The genes are TRBV27 and TRBJ2-7, with 7 bases that match TRBD1. V gave up 8 bases and J gave up 4 bases; unmatched junction bases: 14. Germline CDR1 reads MNHEY; CDR2 reads SMNVEV (reference sequence). The CDR3 totals 15 residues. CDR3 sequence: CASPPTGQKPYEQYF. The CDR3 coding sequence is TGTGCCAGCCCTCCGACGGGACAGAAGCCTTACGAGCAGTACTTC.

The CDR3 loop reads CATSRGEAGGPQETQYF. Written as DNA, the CDR3 is TGTGCCACCAGCAGAGGAGAGGCGGGAGGCCCCCAAGAGACCCAGTACTTC. The V and J genes are TRBV15 and TRBJ2-5, with TRBD2 matching 8 bases. The germline V gene has CDR1 LNHNV and CDR2 YYDKDF (reference sequence). There are 17 residues in the CDR3. The V gene end was trimmed by 1 base and the J gene end by 1 base; junction bases not matched to a gene: 8.

J is TRBJ1-3 and V is TRBV4-3; D is undetermined. Germline assignment: CDR1 LGHNA and CDR2 YSLEER. Trimming cost V 4 bases and J 0 bases, with 16 bases left between them. This CDR3 is built from 17 residues. The CDR3 region is CASSPYLQLSSGNTIYF. CDR3 DNA: TGCGCCAGCAGCCCCTACCTTCAACTGAGCTCTGGAAACACCATATATTTT.

The V and J genes are TRBV5-6 and TRBJ1-4, with no clear D. This CDR3 is 19 amino acids long. Germline-derived CDR1 and CDR2 are SGHDT and YYEEEE. Trimming stripped 1 base from V and 0 bases from J, with 19 bases between. The CDR3, as DNA: TGTGCCAGCAGCTTGTGGTTGGTTGGGCATTCCTCAACTAATGAAAAACTGTTTTTT. Translating it yields CASSLWLVGHSSTNEKLFF.

This clone was seen a handful of times. The chain recombines TRBV28 with TRBJ1-2, with D possibly matching TRBD1 (5 bases). CDR1 is MDHEN and CDR2 is SYDVKM in the germline V gene. This CDR3 is 13 amino acids long. The V end was cut by 4 bases, the J end by 8 bases, with 14 bases between. The CDR3 is CASSSGTKGGYTF. Here the CDR3 DNA reads TGTGCCAGCAGTTCAGGGACGAAGGGGGGCTACACCTTC.

V and J are TRBV5-4 and TRBJ2-2; D possibly uses TRBD1 or TRBD2 (7 bases each). CDR3 length equals 16 residues. The V end was cut by 5 bases, the J end by 0 bases, with 14 bases between. Germline V lookup: CDR1 SGHNT, CDR2 YYREEE (reference sequence). The CDR3 loop reads CASSQGGAPNTGELFF. The CDR3, as DNA: TGTGCCAGCAGTCAGGGGGGGGCCCCGAACACCGGGGAGCTGTTTTTT.

This chain uses TRBV7-2 with TRBJ2-2; D unclear. The CDR3 is 15 residues long. V lost 1 base to trimming and J lost 7 bases, with 13 bases between them. Germline lookup yields CDR1 SGHTA and CDR2 FQGNSA. CDR3 nucleotide sequence: TGTGCCAGCAGCTTAGAAGATGGGGTTGTCGGGGAGCTGTTTTTT. Translated, it gives CASSLEDGVVGELFF.

The J gene is TRBJ1-3, the V gene TRBV30, with 11 bases matching TRBD1. J was trimmed by 0 bases and V by 2 bases; bases with no gene match: 3. CDR3 length equals 16 residues. Germline V CDR1 and CDR2: GTSNPN, SVGIG (reference sequence). The CDR3 bases are TGTGCCTGGAGTATCGGGACAGGGGGCTCTGGAAACACCATATATTTT. Protein product: CAWSIGTGGSGNTIYF.

This rearrangement joins TRBV5-6 to TRBJ2-7, with 8 bases fitting TRBD2. The germline V gene has CDR1 SGHDT and CDR2 YYEEEE. The CDR3 covers 16 residues. Trimming took 6 bases from V and 4 from J; bases not matched to a gene: 15. Here the CDR3 DNA reads TGTGCCAGCAACCTGGGGGAAGCGGGGGCCGGATACGAGCAGTACTTC. Amino acids: CASNLGEAGAGYEQYF. Filled out from reference TRBV5-6 and TRBJ2-7, the complete variable domain reads DAGVTQSPTHLIKTRGQQVTLRCSPKSGHDTVSWYQQALGQGPQFIFQYYEEEERQRGNFPDRFSGHQFPNYSSELNVNALLLGDSALYLCASNLGEAGAGYEQYFGPGTRLTVT.

V and J are TRBV7-6 and TRBJ2-7; D ambiguous. There are 13 residues in the CDR3. The germline CDR1 and CDR2 sequences are SGHVS and FNYEAQ. The V and J ends lost 3 bases and 7 bases respectively, with 13 bases between them. In nucleotides, the CDR3 is TGTGCCAGCAGCTTGGGTTCCCAGCAGGAGCAGTACTTC. Its protein product is CASSLGSQQEQYF.

The V gene is TRBV29-1, the J gene TRBJ2-5; maybe TRBD1 (6 bases). This CDR3 comprises 15 residues. Germline V CDR1 and CDR2: SQVTM, ANQGSEA. V lost 4 bases to trimming and J lost 4 bases, with 19 bases between them. The CDR3 DNA follows: TGCAGCGTTGCCCCTGTGACAGGAACGGGAGAGACCCAGTACTTC. Its translation is CSVAPVTGTGETQYF.

In this sample, this clone turned up a few times. This chain links TRBV11-3 with TRBJ2-1; D gene ambiguous. There are 12 residues in the CDR3. Germline CDR1 is SGHNT and CDR2 is YENEEA. V lost 2 bases, J lost 4 bases, and 3 bases lay in between. The CDR3 sequence: CASSLSYNEQFF. CDR3 in DNA: TGTGCCAGCAGCTTAAGTTACAATGAGCAGTTCTTC.

The CDR3 DNA follows: TGTGCCTGGAGTGTAGCTTGGCAGGGGGCCGGGGAGCTGTTTTTT. Translated: CAWSVAWQGAGELFF. V and J are TRBV30 and TRBJ2-2; 7 bases line up with TRBD1. The germline V gene encodes CDR1 GTSNPN and CDR2 SVGIG (reference sequence). The CDR3 covers 15 residues. Losses at the gene ends were 0 bases for V and 6 bases for J; bases not matched to a gene: 7.